This entry concerns a single T cell receptor (beta chain). No cognate antigen has been identified for it. Base qualities were left out, and no much larger clone turns up one base away. Trimming costs V 3 bases and J 1 base, and their ends lie 11 bases apart. From a lookup of the germline V gene, CDR1 and CDR2 are SGHTS and YDEGEE. The CDR3 contains 15 residues, cysteine and phenylalanine counted. Kept here is only the CDR3 DNA, which spans 45 bases and is read in frame from base 1. The data were taken from a study of T cell responses to AZD1222 COVID-19 vaccine listed by TCRdb under 2021. Regarding the research as a whole: A total of just over 230 trial participants underwent TCR sequencing, of whom nearly 210 received two doses of AZD1222 and some 26 received two doses of the MenACWY control vaccine. Trial participants were enrolled by age into 18-55, 56-69 and 70-plus year subgroups, with about 150, 27 and 61 TCR-sequenced participants respectively.

What the work shows at the level of the full study, not this receptor alone: In the small 56-69-year group, the increase in depth fell short of significance, most likely because of low power. After two AZD1222 doses, both the breadth and the depth of spike-specific TCRs were significantly higher than at day 0 and than in MenACWY recipients. Participants were mostly white British, with more females than males. The authors suggested clonal diversity may have been underestimated. Conclusions about previously exposed vaccinees are limited, since just six or seven AZD1222 recipients were seropositive for SARS-CoV-2 at baseline. Nearly half of unique spike-specific TCRs reportedly recognized epitopes outside regions mutated in the B.1.351 and B.1.1.7 variants. The whole spike protein was spanned by vaccine-associated CD4 TCRs, and dominant responses were seen in regions 160-218 and 743-854. No day 14 peak-response samples were available, so repertoires were characterized only after the peak T cell response.

The time point label, read with the paper, signifies: about 28 days (+/-7) after the second vaccine dose. AZD1222 recipients whose second dose came at about 4 weeks and those whose second dose came at about 12 weeks were combined into one group, since spike-specific TCR depth and breadth did not differ between the two schedules. The vaccinee samples were drawn from two UK trials, COV001 and COV002, one of which was a single-blind randomized controlled phase 2/3 trial testing AZD1222 (ChAdOx1 nCoV-19) in healthy adults. Trial participant PBMC samples were collected at day 0 and day 28 after the second dose for TCRbeta chain sequencing. The CDR3 regions of human TCRbeta chains were subjected to immunosequencing. From the authors' description of their analysis: TCRs in the repertoires were matched against a reference library of SARS-CoV-2-specific TCRs that had been generated with the MIRA antigen-specificity platform. Breadth was defined as the fraction of unique TCRs that were SARS-CoV-2-associated. Depth was defined as the fraction of total T cells that were SARS-CoV-2-associated. Using the MIRA data, each spike-specific TCR was assigned both to the spike region to which the TCR was reactive and to a CD4 or CD8 class. Log10-transformed breadth and depth values were compared by one-way ANOVA with Sidak's multiple comparisons tests. The table comes from immuneACCESS by way of TCRdb, which keeps in-frame sequences with V and J called. Part of the clones is missing from these tables; in studies checked, under half for an unresolved V gene and the rest for unknown reasons. For V, J and clone size, that table is used; D and trimming come from the DNA. The sample data list approximately 170,000 clones, and approximately 94% of these were observed just once. About 4.6% of the sample belongs to the ten largest clones.

The sequence links TRBV5-8 to TRBJ2-1; TRBD2 is perhaps the D gene, given 6 matching bases. The sample was peripheral blood, taken 28 days after the second AZD1222 dose. The receptor's source is an adult who received the AZD1222 COVID-19 vaccine. For the CDR3, the sequence is CASSSAGRSYNEQFF. The nucleotides are TGTGCCAGCAGCTCCGCAGGGAGGTCCTACAATGAGCAGTTCTTC.